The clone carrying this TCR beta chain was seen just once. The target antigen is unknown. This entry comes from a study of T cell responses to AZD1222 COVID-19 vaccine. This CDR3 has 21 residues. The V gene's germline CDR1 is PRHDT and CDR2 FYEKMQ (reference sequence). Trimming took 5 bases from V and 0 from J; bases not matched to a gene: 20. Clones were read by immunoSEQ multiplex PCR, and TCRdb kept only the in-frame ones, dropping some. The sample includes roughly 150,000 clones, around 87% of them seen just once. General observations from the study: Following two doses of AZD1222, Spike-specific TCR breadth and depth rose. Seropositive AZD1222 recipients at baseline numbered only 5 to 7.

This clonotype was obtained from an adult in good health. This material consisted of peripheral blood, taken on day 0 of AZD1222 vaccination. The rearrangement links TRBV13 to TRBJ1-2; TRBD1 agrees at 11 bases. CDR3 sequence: CASSPHPDRGLPYGANYGYTF. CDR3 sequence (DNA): TGTGCCAGCAGCCCGCACCCGGACAGGGGGCTCCCCTACGGTGCTAACTATGGCTACACCTTC.